One and the same sample provided the 16 T cell receptor beta chains below, sequenced in a study of response to subunit inactivated influenza vaccine. From the RT-PCR reads, TCRdb called clonotypes with MiXCR, one entry per CDR3 protein. The sample has 650,000 or so distinct CDR3 sequences; 12% to 15% are singletons. The input for sequencing was PBMCs from blood, taken about 14 days before vaccination. These receptors all stem from a man over 45 who received an inactivated influenza vaccine.

The chain links TRBV20-1 to TRBJ2-2, with D maybe TRBD2 (5 bases). The ends were cut back, 8 bases at V and 0 bases at J, with 16 bases in the middle. This CDR3 has 15 residues. Germline loops: CDR1 DFQATT, CDR2 SNEGSKA (reference sequence). The CDR3 bases are TGCAGTCTGTCCGCTGGCGGGCCGAACACCGGGGAGCTGTTTTTT. It translates to CSLSAGGPNTGELFF.

The chain employs TRBV20-1 and TRBJ2-3; TRBD1 agrees at 7 bases. The CDR3 is 15 residues long. J gave up 6 bases and V 0 bases, and 9 bases lay outside the gene matches. Germline V gene sequence: CDR1 DFQATT, CDR2 SNEGSKA (reference sequence). The CDR3 bases are TGCAGTGCTAGAGACTACAGGGGATCAGCCGATACGCAGTATTTT. Translating it yields CSARDYRGSADTQYF.

The chain uses TRBV29-1 and TRBJ2-2, with 9 bases identical to TRBD1. In germline, CDR1 is SQVTM, CDR2 ANQGSEA. This CDR3 is 16 amino acids long. Unmatched junction bases numbered 12, after V lost 6 bases and J lost 4 bases. The DNA of the CDR3 is TGCAGCGTGGACCATCCGGGACAGGGCGGCACCGGGGAGCTGTTTTTT. Translated: CSVDHPGQGGTGELFF.

The table lists this clonotype with a few counts. The J gene is TRBJ2-2, the V gene TRBV7-8, with 10 bases aligning to TRBD2. Trimming cost V 3 bases and J 4 bases; bases outside gene matches: 11. The CDR3 sequence is 18 residues long. Looked up from germline, CDR1 is SGHVS and CDR2 is FQNEAQ. Written as DNA, the CDR3 is TGTGCCAGCAGCTTCGCGCCTAGCGGGAGCATGGGCACCGGGGAGCTGTTTTTT. Residues: CASSFAPSGSMGTGELFF.

The genes are TRBV19 and TRBJ1-6, with TRBD1 matching over 11 bases. CDR3 size: 15 residues. With V trimmed by 6 bases and J by 8 bases, 6 bases remained unmatched. CDR1 is LNHDA and CDR2 is SQIVND in the germline V gene (reference sequence). In DNA, the CDR3 is TGTGCCAGTAGCCCACCGGGACAGGGGGATTCACCCCTCCACTTT. It yields the protein CASSPPGQGDSPLHF.

The chain is built from TRBV2 and TRBJ2-4; weak D call: TRBD2 (6 bases). Germline V gives CDR1 SNHLY, CDR2 FYNNEI. The CDR3 totals 12 residues. V was clipped by 7 bases and J by 5 bases, with 9 bases between them. The CDR3 loop is CASNPGENIQYF. In DNA form, the CDR3 reads TGTGCCAGCAATCCGGGAGAAAACATTCAGTACTTC.

V usage is TRBV4-1 and J usage is TRBJ2-5; 13 bases map to TRBD2. Germline V gene data show CDR1 as MGHRA and CDR2 as YSYEKL. The trim removed 4 bases at V and 1 base at J, leaving 9 bases unmatched. The CDR3 sequence is 18 residues long. CDR3: CASSRRTSGGSVQETQYF. As DNA, the CDR3 is TGCGCCAGCAGCCGCCGGACTAGCGGGGGTTCTGTCCAAGAGACCCAGTACTTC.

This sequence joins TRBV7-9 and TRBJ2-5; 8 positions match TRBD1. CDR1 and CDR2 from the germline V gene are SEHNR and FQNEAQ (reference sequence). This CDR3 is built from 17 residues. Unmatched junction bases numbered 15, after V lost 4 bases and J lost 5 bases. The CDR3: CASSWIRQGASFETQYF. For the CDR3, the DNA is TGTGCCAGCAGCTGGATTCGTCAGGGGGCTTCATTTGAGACCCAGTACTTC. Filled out from reference TRBV7-9 and TRBJ2-5, the complete variable domain reads DTGVSQNPRHKITKRGQNVTFRCDPISEHNRLYWYRQTLGQGPEFLTYFQNEAQLEKSRLLSDRFSAERPKGSFSTLEIQRTEQGDSAMYLCASSWIRQGASFETQYFGPGTRLLVL.

This clonotype has a count of ten or more. CDR3 bases: TGTGCCAATGTGAGCTCGGTTTGCGGAAACACCATATATTTT. Its protein product is CANVSSVCGNTIYF. The chain carries TRBV27 and TRBJ1-3; unclear D gene. Germline loops: CDR1 MNHEY, CDR2 SMNVEV (reference sequence). V was trimmed by 10 bases and J by 4 bases, leaving 17 bases between them. The CDR3 contains 14 residues.

The V and J genes are TRBV6-1 and TRBJ1-1, with a tentative D call TRBD1 (6 bases). Germline values: CDR1 MNHNS, CDR2 SASEGT. CDR3 length: 13 amino acids. The germline V and J ends were trimmed by 5 bases and 5 bases, with 12 bases remaining between them. The CDR3 nucleotides are TGTGCCAGCAGTCCACCGGGACAAACTGAAGCTTTCTTT. The encoded protein is CASSPPGQTEAFF.

A few counts support this clonotype. The chain uses TRBV7-3 and TRBJ2-1; 10 nucleotides match TRBD2. The germline V gene has CDR1 SGHTA and CDR2 FQGTGA. J lost 0 bases, V lost 6 bases, and 8 bases had no gene match. The CDR3 has 17 amino acids. CDR3 residues: CASRSGAGGSSYNEQFF. In nucleotides, the CDR3 is TGTGCCAGCAGGTCCGGAGCGGGAGGGAGCTCCTACAATGAGCAGTTCTTC.

This clonotype has a handful of counts. This sequence joins TRBV4-2 and TRBJ2-5; 8 bases align to TRBD2. The CDR3 totals 16 residues. Germline CDR1 reads LGHNA; CDR2 reads YNFKEQ. After removal of 1 base from V and 2 bases from J, the junction contained 6 bases not matched to a gene. The CDR3 here is CASSQVSSGGQETQYF. CDR3 in DNA: TGTGCCAGCAGCCAAGTTTCCAGCGGGGGTCAAGAGACCCAGTACTTC.

V is TRBV20-1 and J is TRBJ2-1; a weak D match, TRBD2 (6 bases). Trimming shortened V by 0 bases and J by 4 bases, and 13 bases separated the two germline ends. Germline V gene data show CDR1 as DFQATT and CDR2 as SNEGSKA (reference sequence). The CDR3 spans 15 residues. The CDR3 loop reads CSARDLRDLYNEQFF. CDR3 in DNA: TGCAGTGCTAGAGATTTGCGGGACTTGTACAATGAGCAGTTCTTC.

Only a few counts were recorded for this clonotype. The chain recombines TRBV20-1 with TRBJ2-7; 7 bases fit TRBD1. The CDR3 is 14 residues long. Germline-derived CDR1 and CDR2 are DFQATT and SNEGSKA (reference sequence). Trimming took 6 bases from V and 5 from J; bases not matched to a gene: 13. The CDR3 nucleotides read TGCAGTGCCAGCAAAACAGGGGATACGAACGAGCAGTACTTC. Residues: CSASKTGDTNEQYF.

This chain uses TRBV5-1 with TRBJ2-5, with 9 bases that match TRBD1. The CDR3 has 13 amino acids. The J segment lost 5 bases and the V segment lost 7 bases, leaving 6 bases of the junction unmatched. Germline values: CDR1 SGHRS, CDR2 YFSETQ. The CDR3: CASWDRVTETQYF. CDR3 nucleotide sequence: TGCGCCAGCTGGGACAGGGTGACGGAGACCCAGTACTTC.

Note on this clonotype: Mismatch with germline at one junction end may stem from a read error. The CDR3: CASSQGDVGTLRNTEVFF. CDR3 coding DNA: TGTGCCAGCAGCCAAGGGGACGTGGGGACACTTAGGAACACTGAAGTTTTCTTT. This rearrangement joins TRBV3-1 to TRBJ1-1; maybe TRBD1 (6 bases). Germline CDR1 LGHDT, CDR2 YNNKEL (reference sequence). This CDR3 spans 18 amino acids.